This T cell receptor beta chain came from a study of CD8 T cells in ankylosing spondylitis. TCRdb reprocessed the 5' RACE reads via MiXCR and lists one record per CDR3 protein. Counted here are roughly 42,000 distinct CDR3 sequences, 2.5% to 3.5% occurring once; the ten biggest clones make up around 4.5%. This CDR3 region has 15 residues. Germline loops: CDR1 SGDLS, CDR2 YYNGEE. V shed 7 bases, J shed 8 bases, and the junction held 12 bases outside the gene matches. This clonotype was counted many times. This sequence was found in a male donor with ankylosing spondylitis or in good health (not recorded which). This chain joins TRBV9 and TRBJ2-1; TRBD2 matches at 10 bases. The sample comprised blood, either unsorted or a sorted T cell fraction (not recorded which). As DNA, the CDR3 is TGTGCCAGCGACCGAGCGGGAGGGGGAGGGTATGAGCAGTTCTTC. Protein: CASDRAGGGGYEQFF.